The clone carrying this TCR beta chain was seen a single time. This table comes from immunoSEQ multiplex PCR, and its TCRdb copy is limited to in-frame clones, with some not included. Of roughly 290,000 clones listed, roughly 86% are singletons. These data are taken from a study of blood T cell repertoires in COVID-19. Between the trimmed V and J ends, which lost 1 base and 0 bases, there was a span of 15 bases. The CDR3 length is 17 residues. Germline V gene lookup returns CDR1 MGHRA and CDR2 YSYEKL. This sequence was found in a woman aged 50 to 60 who had recovered from COVID-19. The sample was peripheral blood. This chain uses TRBV4-1 with TRBJ1-1; D may be TRBD1 (6 bases). The chain's CDR3 is CASSQVPSGQLNTEAFF. In nucleotides, the CDR3 is TGCGCCAGCAGCCAAGTCCCAAGTGGACAGTTGAACACTGAAGCTTTCTTT.